This TCR beta chain emerged from a study of Graves' ophthalmopathy and Graves' hyperthyroidism (dated by TCRdb to the late 2010s). Regarding the research as a whole: Peripheral blood was collected before any treatment was given, at the time of initial diagnosis. In about six hyperthyroidism patients, the T-cell repertoires found in thyroid tissue were compared with those found in blood. A discovery set of about 99 patients (around 45 ophthalmopathy, 60 or so stable hyperthyroidism) was enrolled to explore V-J signatures distinguishing ophthalmopathy from hyperthyroidism. To tell Graves' ophthalmopathy apart from Graves' hyperthyroidism, and to predict which patients would progress to ophthalmopathy, the study relied on TCR beta repertoire signatures. In total, 120 to 150 blood samples were TCR-sequenced: fewer than 50 ophthalmopathy, approximately 80 hyperthyroidism and about 17 hyperthyroidism-to-ophthalmopathy patients. An independent validation cohort comprised about 20 hyperthyroidism patients and 15 to 17 patients who later progressed from hyperthyroidism to ophthalmopathy. After sampling, hyperthyroidism patients received methimazole starting at 30 mg daily, and ophthalmopathy patients received high-dose intravenous methylprednisolone.

Ophthalmopathy patients had moderately to severely active disease, Clinical Activity Score of at least 3, NOSPECS grade of at least 4, and disease duration under 3 months. Anyone with other autoimmune diseases, uncontrolled infections, pregnancy or lactation was excluded from the study. Diagnosis relied on clinical symptoms, serum thyroxine, TRAb, thyroid ultrasound and orbital computed tomography. Ficoll-Paque density gradient centrifugation was used to isolate PBMCs from about 10 ml of fresh peripheral blood. Trizol reagent was used to extract the total RNA, and its quality was then checked on an Agilent 2100 Bioanalyzer. This clonotype occurred many times. This clone's antigen is unknown. No base quality values were provided; no much bigger clone lies one nucleotide off. Study-level results and caveats: In cross-validation, the 13-signature model distinguished ophthalmopathy from stable hyperthyroidism with about 89% sensitivity and about 81% specificity, while in the test set the corresponding values were about 80% and 75%. Most expanded thyroid clonotypes with a frequency above 0.001 also appeared in blood, which suggests that blood repertoires may reflect the immune response in the thyroid. Sample size was not predetermined statistically, and investigators were not blinded to group allocation. In validation, the model predicted ophthalmopathy progression with about 71% sensitivity and 72.22% specificity; roughly eleven predicted patients were CT-confirmed with GO in a median of roughly 6.8 months.

For repertoire sequencing, TCR beta CDR3 regions were amplified from RNA transcripts. HTBI primers and the Qiagen OneStep RT-PCR kit were used in a first-round RT-PCR, which was followed by a second-round multiplex PCR, size selection and purification. Sequencing of the libraries was carried out on an Illumina HiSeq2000 in paired-end mode with 100 bp reads. Turning to the authors' computational methods: SOAPnuke was used to process the reads, throwing out any read that had adapters, had uncalled bases, had a mean Phred below 15, or lacked an exact constant-primer or identifier match. High-quality paired reads were merged with COPE v1.2.5. Unique nucleotide sequences were defined as clonotypes and aligned to IMGT TRB V, D and J references using MiTCR v1.1. The analysis was limited to V-J combinations with a frequency above 0.0001, which together covered about 99% of the repertoires. A TCR clonal expansion and chaos score per V-J combination was defined as the ratio of F50 clonal expansion to chaos observed in the TCRdist matrix. Welch's t-statistics and random forest were used to reduce features to about 14 V-J combinations, which were fed into a naive Bayes classifier. The similarity between thyroid and blood repertoires was quantified using the Morisita-Horn index. The raw public reads went through TCRdb reprocessing: fastp at Q25, MiXCR clone calling, in-frame beta chains kept. Under each unique CDR3 protein, matching rows form one entry showing the most common genes and DNA. These V and J calls rely on TCRdb rather than the paper's analysis. This sample gives 650,000 to 900,000 distinct CDR3 sequences in total; 35% to 50% of them show up just once. Approximately 43% of the sample lies in the top ten.

The sequence came from an adult man with Graves' ophthalmopathy. The sample was peripheral blood.

At the DNA level, the sequence is TGTGCCAGCATAGAACTAGCGGGAGGGCGACACGAGCAGTACTTC. It specifies CASIELAGGRHEQYF. The sequence is built from TRBV2 and TRBJ2-7; TRBD2 matches 13 bases in the middle. Per the germline V gene, SNHLY is the CDR1 and FYNNEI is the CDR2. Reading from cysteine to phenylalanine, the CDR3 counts 15 amino acids. Just CDR3 DNA is preserved here, 45 bases in frame from base 1. Germline trimming amounts to 7 bases on V and 5 bases on J, with 8 as the count of junction bases outside the gene matches.